The 16 T cell receptor beta chains given below trace back to one sample, sequenced in a study of T cell repertoires in ileal Crohn's disease. The data were produced by immunoSEQ multiplex PCR, yet TCRdb's version contains in-frame clones alone and is incomplete. The sample shows 25,000 to 35,000 clones, about 81% of them seen only once. Sequenced input: ileal tissue. Every receptor here comes from an adult with Crohn's disease.

There are a few counts of this clone. This rearrangement joins TRBV12-5 to TRBJ1-5, with D possibly being TRBD1 (6 bases). The CDR3 consists of 14 residues. Germline V gives CDR1 LGHNT, CDR2 FRNRAP. Trimming stripped 8 bases from V and 3 bases from J, with 14 bases between. The CDR3 DNA reads as TGTGCTAGTATACAGGGTGGCCACAATCAGCCCCAGCATTTT. It is translated as CASIQGGHNQPQHF.

This sequence joins TRBV5-5 and TRBJ1-1; D not resolved. Trimming took 0 bases from V and 1 from J, leaving 7 bases between them. CDR1 SGHKS and CDR2 YYEKEE come from the germline V gene (reference sequence). The CDR3 is 14 residues long. The CDR3 DNA reads TGTGCCAGCAGCTTGGCCGGGGAGAACACTGAAGCTTTCTTT. Translated: CASSLAGENTEAFF.

The rearrangement uses TRBV4-3 and TRBJ1-4; weak D call: TRBD1 (6 bases). Germline values: CDR1 LGHNA, CDR2 YSLEER. Between the trimmed V and J ends, which lost 2 bases and 3 bases, there was a span of 13 bases. This CDR3 is built from 16 residues. The CDR3 nucleotides are TGCGCCAGCAGCCAAAACTACAGGGATGCTAATGAAAAACTGTTTTTT. It is translated as CASSQNYRDANEKLFF.

CDR3 sequence (DNA): TGTGCCAGCTCACCGTCGGCAGGGTCCATGAACACTGAAGCTTTCTTT. Translating gives CASSPSAGSMNTEAFF. V and J are TRBV18 and TRBJ1-1, with D possibly being TRBD1 (5 bases). Germline CDR1 and CDR2: KGHSH and LQKENI. This CDR3 comprises 16 residues. Trimming stripped 3 bases from V and 0 bases from J, with 14 bases between.

This clone was seen only once. The chain couples TRBV2 to TRBJ2-2; D may be TRBD2 (7 bases). From germline, CDR1 is SNHLY and CDR2 FYNNEI. Trimming shortened V by 5 bases and J by 4 bases, and 14 bases separated the two germline ends. The CDR3 is 15 residues long. The chain's CDR3 is CASSPTGGRTGELFF. The CDR3 nucleotides read TGTGCCAGCAGTCCGACGGGGGGCCGCACCGGGGAGCTGTTTTTT. Full variable domain (missing parts from reference TRBV2 and TRBJ2-2): EPEVTQTPSHQVTQMGQEVILRCVPISNHLYFYWYRQILGQKVEFLVSFYNNEISEKSEIFDDQFSVERPDGSNFTLKIRSTKLEDSAMYFCASSPTGGRTGELFFGEGSRLTVL.

The chain combines TRBV5-6 with TRBJ1-2; the D is unclear. The CDR3 is 12 amino acids. Germline CDR1 reads SGHDT; CDR2 reads YYEEEE. V lost 3 bases to trimming and J lost 8 bases, with 11 bases between them. DNA for the CDR3: TGTGCCAGCAGCTATGAGCGGGGAGGCTACACCTTC. It yields the protein CASSYERGGYTF.

The chain has TRBV10-2 and TRBJ1-5, with 7 bases lining up with TRBD1. Trimming took 9 bases from V and 1 from J; bases not matched to a gene: 6. This CDR3 is built from 14 residues. CDR1 WSHSY and CDR2 SAAADI come from the germline V gene. Here the CDR3 DNA reads TGCGCCAGTAGACAGGGTATAAGCAATCAGCCCCAGCATTTT. This gives the protein CASRQGISNQPQHF.

The genes are TRBV5-6 and TRBJ2-7, with TRBD1 matching over 8 bases. Germline V gene lookup returns CDR1 SGHDT and CDR2 YYEEEE. Germline trimming cut 5 bases from V and 1 base from J; bases unmatched to any gene: 5. The CDR3 loop spans 14 amino acids. CDR3 residues: CASRQTGDSYEQYF. The CDR3 coding sequence is TGTGCCAGCAGACAGACAGGGGATTCCTACGAGCAGTACTTC. Drawing the rest from reference TRBV5-6 and TRBJ2-7, the complete variable domain is DAGVTQSPTHLIKTRGQQVTLRCSPKSGHDTVSWYQQALGQGPQFIFQYYEEEERQRGNFPDRFSGHQFPNYSSELNVNALLLGDSALYLCASRQTGDSYEQYFGPGTRLTVT.

The chain joins TRBV5-1 to TRBJ2-3; 7 nucleotides agree with TRBD2. With 4 bases clipped from V and 2 bases from J, the junction kept 4 bases outside the gene matches. Germline CDR1 reads SGHRS; CDR2 reads YFSETQ. This CDR3 spans 14 amino acids. CDR3 sequence: CASSMGGDTDTQYF. In DNA, the CDR3 is TGCGCCAGCAGCATGGGGGGGGACACAGATACGCAGTATTTT.

This chain connects TRBV2 to TRBJ2-2; D is possibly TRBD1 (5 bases). V was cut by 4 bases and J by 4 bases, with 10 bases left in between. The CDR3 has 14 residues. The germline V gene encodes CDR1 SNHLY and CDR2 FYNNEI. The DNA for the CDR3 is TGTGCCAGCAGTGTTTTGGGGCCCACCGGGGAGCTGTTTTTT. Amino acid sequence: CASSVLGPTGELFF. The variable domain in full, completed from reference TRBV2 and TRBJ2-2, reads EPEVTQTPSHQVTQMGQEVILRCVPISNHLYFYWYRQILGQKVEFLVSFYNNEISEKSEIFDDQFSVERPDGSNFTLKIRSTKLEDSAMYFCASSVLGPTGELFFGEGSRLTVL.

The chain combines TRBV6-5 with TRBJ2-7; D is possibly TRBD2 (5 bases). The CDR3 runs 15 residues. CDR1 MNHEY and CDR2 SVGAGI come from the germline V gene. V lost 0 bases to trimming and J lost 3 bases, with 12 bases between them. The chain's CDR3 is CASSYSGDWRYEQYF. DNA of the CDR3: TGTGCCAGCAGTTACTCCGGGGATTGGCGCTACGAGCAGTACTTC.

A remark on this clone: One end of the junction does not line up with germline, which may come from a read error. The J gene is TRBJ2-7, the V gene TRBV6-6, with D perhaps TRBD2 (7 bases). The V gene's germline CDR1 is MNHNY and CDR2 SVGAGI (reference sequence). The CDR3 is 13 amino acids. CDR3: CASSYSGGLDWGF. The CDR3 DNA reads as TGTGCCAGCAGTTACTCCGGGGGGCTCGACTGGGGCTTC.

The chain uses TRBV5-1 and TRBJ2-3; TRBD2 aligns across 12 bases. The CDR3 extends over 17 amino acids. Trimming took 0 bases from V and 5 from J; bases not matched to a gene: 7. The germline CDR1 and CDR2 sequences are SGHRS and YFSETQ. The CDR3 here is CASSLAPTSGGQDTQYF. In DNA, the CDR3 is TGCGCCAGCAGCTTGGCCCCAACTAGCGGGGGGCAAGATACGCAGTATTTT.

This clone was seen only a few times. CDR3 sequence: CASSIMVANTEAFF. As DNA, the CDR3 is TGTGCCAGTAGTATTATGGTAGCCAACACTGAAGCTTTCTTT. The chain carries TRBV19 and TRBJ1-1; no clear D. The CDR3 consists of 14 residues. Trimming left V 3 bases short and J 2 bases short, with 10 bases between. Germline assignment: CDR1 LNHDA and CDR2 SQIVND (reference sequence).

This chain connects TRBV29-1 to TRBJ2-3; 7 bases are shared with TRBD2. CDR3 length: 14 residues. Losses at the gene ends were 6 bases for V and 2 bases for J; bases not matched to a gene: 8. CDR1 and CDR2 (germline): SQVTM, ANQGSEA. CDR3 loop: CSVNPSGHTDTQYF. The CDR3 region has the DNA TGCAGCGTCAACCCTAGCGGTCACACAGATACGCAGTATTTT.

The chain employs TRBV19 and TRBJ1-3; D gene unclear. The germline V gene encodes CDR1 LNHDA and CDR2 SQIVND (reference sequence). The V end lost 2 bases, the J end lost 3 bases, and 14 bases lay between the germline ends. The CDR3 is 16 amino acids. CDR3 in DNA: TGTGCCAGTAGTATAACGGGTTATCGGAGTGGAAACACCATATATTTT. It translates to CASSITGYRSGNTIYF.